A single sample is the source of the 23 T cell receptor beta chains below, sequenced in a study of T cell clonality in common variable immunodeficiency. Overall study findings and caveats: In common variable immunodeficiency, TCR beta chains reportedly carried fewer deletions and N-nucleotide insertions.

Generated by immunoSEQ multiplex PCR, the TCRdb table keeps only in-frame clones and is missing some. Observed in the sample are roughly 29,000 clones, none of them singletons. The antigens these receptors bind are not known. Sequenced: peripheral blood mononuclear cells. The receptors derive from a human donor with common variable immunodeficiency.

This clone showed up many times. The read finishes 3 residues shy of the CDR3 end, and the germline J gene is used to complete it. The genes are TRBV18 and TRBJ2-4; TRBD1 matches at 11 bases. The CDR3 consists of 17 residues. Germline CDR1 reads KGHSH; CDR2 reads LQKENI. The V and J ends lost 5 bases and 3 bases, in that order; junction bases with no gene match: 9. CDR3 DNA (partial): TGTGCCAGCTCAACGTTCCGGGACAGGGGGTTCAAAAACATT. As protein: CASSTFRDRGFKNI. The full CDR3 protein reads CASSTFRDRGFKNIQYF.

As to this clone: The CDR3 end falls 3 residues outside the read, so it is completed with the germline J gene. This rearrangement joins TRBV2 to TRBJ2-2; 9 bases match TRBD1. V shed 10 bases and J 5 bases; nucleotides not matched to a gene: 11. Germline-derived CDR1 and CDR2 are SNHLY and FYNNEI. The CDR3 contains 15 residues. The CDR3 loop is CATIPGQGATGELFF. The part of the CDR3 DNA that was read is TGTGCCACCATTCCGGGACAGGGTGCAACCGGGGAG. Filled out from reference TRBV2 and TRBJ2-2, the complete variable domain reads EPEVTQTPSHQVTQMGQEVILRCVPISNHLYFYWYRQILGQKVEFLVSFYNNEISEKSEIFDDQFSVERPDGSNFTLKIRSTKLEDSAMYFCATIPGQGATGELFFGEGSRLTVL.

This clone was seen many times. The CDR3 end falls 3 residues outside the read, so it is completed with the germline J gene. This chain connects TRBV7-8 to TRBJ2-2, with 9 bases fitting TRBD2. V gave up 3 bases and J gave up 5 bases; unmatched junction bases: 7. CDR3 size: 16 residues. Germline assignment: CDR1 SGHVS and CDR2 FQNEAQ. The CDR3 spells CASSFPAGGLTGELFF. The sequenced part of the CDR3 DNA is TGTGCCAGCAGCTTCCCCGCGGGAGGGTTGACCGGGGAG.

There are a few counts of this clone. Read coverage stops 3 residues before the CDR3 terminus; the germline J gene supplies the remainder. The chain links TRBV5-6 to TRBJ2-5, with 7 bases fitting TRBD1. The CDR3 is 14 residues long. Germline-derived CDR1 and CDR2 are SGHDT and YYEEEE. The trim removed 5 bases at V and 4 bases at J, leaving 8 bases unmatched. CDR3 region: CASRATTGRETQYF. CDR3 DNA, as far as it was read: TGTGCCAGCAGGGCTACGACAGGGCGAGAGACC.

This clone was seen ten or more times. The CDR3 goes on 3 residues after the read ends, and that part is filled in from the germline J gene. The V and J genes are TRBV7-6 and TRBJ2-1; 9 bases map to TRBD1. The CDR3 loop spans 15 amino acids. Germline V gives CDR1 SGHVS, CDR2 FNYEAQ. J gave up 4 bases and V 6 bases, and 7 bases lay outside the gene matches. The CDR3 bases that were read are TGTGCCAGCAGGTCGGACAGGGGAGGGTACAATGAG. Translated, it gives CASRSDRGGYNE. From start to end, the CDR3 is CASRSDRGGYNEQFF.

This clone was detected ten times or more. The read gets to within 3 residues of the CDR3 end, and the germline J gene fills in the rest. The V and J genes are TRBV10-3 and TRBJ2-2, with D maybe TRBD2 (6 bases). CDR3 length: 16 residues. Germline V gene data show CDR1 as ENHRY and CDR2 as SYGVKD. The V gene lost 8 bases and the J gene lost 1 base, with 17 bases spanning the gap. The DNA read from the CDR3 is TGTGCCATCGGTAGGTCACTAGCCGAGAACACCGGGGAG. Translation: CAIGRSLAENTGE. The complete CDR3 protein is CAIGRSLAENTGELFF.

This clone has at least ten counts. The CDR3 end is not reached by the read, which stops 3 residues before it; the germline J gene fills it in. The genes are TRBV5-5 and TRBJ1-4, with TRBD1 matching 7 bases. The CDR3 contains 15 residues. Unmatched junction bases numbered 4, after V lost 0 bases and J lost 5 bases. The germline V gene encodes CDR1 SGHKS and CDR2 YYEKEE (reference sequence). The CDR3 loop reads CASSLGGTANEKLFF. The sequenced part of the CDR3 DNA is TGTGCCAGCAGCTTGGGTGGGACAGCGAATGAAAAA. The variable domain in full, with the rest retrieved from reference TRBV5-5 and TRBJ1-4, is DAGVTQSPTHLIKTRGQQVTLRCSPISGHKSVSWYQQVLGQGPQFIFQYYEKEERGRGNFPDRFSARQFPNYSSELNVNALLLGDSALYLCASSLGGTANEKLFFGSGTQLSVL.

This clone was seen a few times. The read falls 3 residues short of the CDR3 end, and the missing part is taken from the germline J gene. The rearrangement links TRBV19 to TRBJ2-1; TRBD2 aligns across 11 bases. The CDR3 loop spans 19 amino acids. Germline CDR1 reads LNHDA; CDR2 reads SQIVND (reference sequence). J lost 5 bases, V lost 1 base, and 13 bases had no gene match. The DNA read from the CDR3 is TGTGCCAGTAGTATAGGGGACAGCGGGACTAGCGGATTTCACAATGAG. It translates to CASSIGDSGTSGFHNE. The whole CDR3 is CASSIGDSGTSGFHNEQFF.

There are many counts of this clone. The CDR3 end lies 3 residues beyond the end of the read and is filled in from the germline J gene. This rearrangement joins TRBV10-3 to TRBJ2-7; 13 nucleotides line up with TRBD2. CDR3 length: 20 amino acids. V dropped 6 bases and J dropped 3; count of bases not matched to a gene: 20. CDR1 is ENHRY, CDR2 SYGVKD, per germline. The sequenced CDR3 bases are TGTGCCATCAGACAGAACCAACCAGGGGAACTAGCGGGAGGGTTCTACGAG. Residues: CAIRQNQPGELAGGFYE. The entire CDR3 reads CAIRQNQPGELAGGFYEQYF.

This clone was detected many times. The DNA ends 3 residues before the CDR3 does, and the rest of the CDR3 is filled in from the germline J gene. The chain combines TRBV19 with TRBJ1-5; tentatively, D is TRBD1 (6 bases). The CDR3 loop spans 15 amino acids. V was cut by 1 base and J by 7 bases, with 14 bases left in between. Germline V lookup: CDR1 LNHDA, CDR2 SQIVND (reference sequence). The CDR3 bases that were read are TGTGCCAGTAGTATAGGGGCAACAGGGAGACAGCCC. Protein sequence: CASSIGATGRQP. The whole CDR3 is CASSIGATGRQPQHF.

This clone was observed many times. The read terminates 3 residues ahead of where the CDR3 ends, so the germline J gene completes it. This chain joins TRBV20-1 and TRBJ2-1; 8 nucleotides match TRBD2. The junction had 12 bases not matched to a gene; V was cut back by 6 bases and J by 5 bases. Germline CDR1 and CDR2: DFQATT and SNEGSKA (reference sequence). CDR3 length equals 15 residues. The CDR3: CSAHPGSGDHNEQFF. The sequenced CDR3 bases are TGCAGTGCCCACCCGGGTAGCGGGGACCACAATGAG.

This clone turned up a few times. The CDR3 end lies 3 residues beyond the end of the read and is filled in from the germline J gene. Other DNA variants within this sample encode the same CDR3. This chain joins TRBV2 and TRBJ1-5; 8 bases map to TRBD1. The V and J ends lost 5 bases and 5 bases, in that order; junction bases with no gene match: 5. Germline CDR1 is SNHLY and CDR2 is FYNNEI. CDR3 length: 14 residues. CDR3 protein: CASSQDRGHQPQHF. The sequenced part of the CDR3 DNA is TGTGCCAGCAGTCAAGACAGGGGCCATCAGCCC.

This clone was counted many times. The sequenced fragment ends 3 residues before the CDR3 boundary, so the rest is inferred from the germline J gene. The chain joins TRBV5-1 to TRBJ2-3; 7 bases match TRBD2. The junction had 4 bases not matched to a gene; V was cut back by 1 base and J by 2 bases. Germline-derived CDR1 and CDR2 are SGHRS and YFSETQ. This CDR3 contains 15 residues. CDR3 in amino acids: CASSLFGLDTDTQYF. The sequenced CDR3 bases are TGCGCCAGCAGCTTGTTCGGACTAGACACAGATACG.

This clone was seen only a few times. Read coverage stops 3 residues before the CDR3 terminus; the germline J gene supplies the remainder. The chain couples TRBV20-1 to TRBJ2-3, with TRBD2 matching over 7 bases. CDR1 DFQATT and CDR2 SNEGSKA come from the germline V gene (reference sequence). The CDR3 has 15 residues. V shed 1 base and J 5 bases; nucleotides not matched to a gene: 9. The CDR3 loop reads CSARVPGLDLDTQYF. The CDR3 bases that were read are TGCAGTGCTAGAGTTCCCGGACTAGATCTAGATACG.

The table lists this clone with many counts. The read ends 3 residues shy of where the CDR3 ends; the end is completed using the germline J gene. V usage is TRBV2 and J usage is TRBJ2-7; D is possibly TRBD1 (5 bases). V gave up 2 bases and J gave up 5 bases, with 16 bases separating them. CDR1 SNHLY and CDR2 FYNNEI come from the germline V gene. This CDR3 region has 15 residues. The covered CDR3 bases are TGTGCCAGCAGTGAAAGGCCAGGGAACGTCCACGAG. The encoded protein is CASSERPGNVHE. In full, the CDR3 reads CASSERPGNVHEQYF. Full variable domain (outside the CDR3, taken from reference TRBV2 and TRBJ2-7): EPEVTQTPSHQVTQMGQEVILRCVPISNHLYFYWYRQILGQKVEFLVSFYNNEISEKSEIFDDQFSVERPDGSNFTLKIRSTKLEDSAMYFCASSERPGNVHEQYFGPGTRLTVT.

This clone was picked up a small number of times. The CDR3 end lies 3 residues beyond the end of the read and is filled in from the germline J gene. The rearrangement joins TRBV7-9 to TRBJ2-2; TRBD2 matches 7 bases. V was pared by 5 bases and J by 1 base, with 4 bases of the junction left unmatched. Germline V gene lookup returns CDR1 SEHNR and CDR2 FQNEAQ (reference sequence). This CDR3 comprises 15 residues. This CDR3 is CASSTSDMNTGELFF. The DNA read from the CDR3 is TGTGCCAGCAGCACTAGCGATATGAACACCGGGGAG.

This clone was found many times. The read ends 3 residues shy of where the CDR3 ends; the end is completed using the germline J gene. This sequence joins TRBV2 and TRBJ2-6, with 9 bases aligning to TRBD1. The CDR3 is 14 amino acids. Looked up from germline, CDR1 is SNHLY and CDR2 is FYNNEI. This CDR3 is CASSDRTGDRVLTF. Partial CDR3 DNA: TGTGCCAGCAGTGATAGGACAGGGGATAGAGTC.

Ten or more counts support this clone. From the germline J gene comes the end of the CDR3, since the read stops 3 residues before it. The rearrangement joins TRBV20-1 to TRBJ2-3, with D tentatively TRBD2 (6 bases). V lost 1 base and J 3 bases, leaving 17 bases between the germline ends. The CDR3 sequence is 16 residues long. Germline-derived CDR1 and CDR2 are DFQATT and SNEGSKA (reference sequence). The covered CDR3 bases are TGCAGTGCTAGAGGGTTTACACGACGGGGGACAGATACG. Translation: CSARGFTRRGTDT. The whole CDR3 region reads CSARGFTRRGTDTQYF.

In its sample, this clone was seen many times. The read comes to an end 3 residues before the CDR3 does, leaving the germline J gene to fill in the end. The gene calls are TRBV30 and TRBJ1-5; possibly TRBD1 for D (6 bases). The germline CDR1 and CDR2 sequences are GTSNPN and SVGIG (reference sequence). V was cut by 0 bases and J by 5 bases, with 11 bases left in between. The CDR3 runs to 14 residues. CDR3 bases read: TGTGCCTGGAGTGTCCCAGGGGACCATCAGCCC. Its translation is CAWSVPGDHQP. The full CDR3 sequence reads CAWSVPGDHQPQHF.

This CDR3 reads CASSAGSGYAFF. The sequenced part of the CDR3 DNA is TGTGCCAGCAGTGCGGGCTCAGGGTAT. The chain links TRBV6-1 to TRBJ1-1; D might be TRBD1 (5 bases). The read ends 3 residues early relative to the CDR3; the germline J gene fills the gap. Germline assignment: CDR1 MNHNS and CDR2 SASEGT. The CDR3 is 12 residues long.

Note on this clone: The read stops 3 residues short of the end of the CDR3; the missing end is completed from the germline J gene. J is TRBJ1-1 and V is TRBV6-1; 8 bases line up with TRBD1. Germline values: CDR1 MNHNS, CDR2 SASEGT. The CDR3 contains 15 residues. V shed 1 base, J shed 2 bases, and the junction held 3 bases outside the gene matches. CDR3 DNA (partial): TGTGCCAGCAGTGAAGGACCAGGGGGCAACACTGAA. Its protein product is CASSEGPGGNTE. The whole CDR3 sequence is CASSEGPGGNTEAFF.

This clone was recorded many times. From the germline J gene comes the end of the CDR3, since the read stops 3 residues before it. The J gene is TRBJ2-5, the V gene TRBV5-1; TRBD2 aligns across 8 bases. Germline values: CDR1 SGHRS, CDR2 YFSETQ. Trimming removed 4 bases from V and 3 bases from J; junction bases left unmatched: 26. The CDR3 loop spans 21 amino acids. The part of the CDR3 DNA that was read is TGCGCCAGCAGCAAGTACCCCATCCAGCGGGAGAGAAAGAGTGGCAAAGAGACC. It encodes CASSKYPIQRERKSGKET. From start to end, the CDR3 is CASSKYPIQRERKSGKETQYF.

This clone was detected ten times or more. From the germline J gene comes the end of the CDR3, since the read stops 3 residues before it. The rearrangement joins TRBV9 to TRBJ2-1; 9 bases map to TRBD1. This CDR3 has 14 residues. Germline V gene lookup returns CDR1 SGDLS and CDR2 YYNGEE. The junction had 4 bases not matched to a gene; V was cut back by 3 bases and J by 6 bases. The chain's CDR3 is CASSAGTGRNEQFF. CDR3 DNA (partial): TGTGCCAGCAGCGCCGGGACAGGGCGCAATGAG.